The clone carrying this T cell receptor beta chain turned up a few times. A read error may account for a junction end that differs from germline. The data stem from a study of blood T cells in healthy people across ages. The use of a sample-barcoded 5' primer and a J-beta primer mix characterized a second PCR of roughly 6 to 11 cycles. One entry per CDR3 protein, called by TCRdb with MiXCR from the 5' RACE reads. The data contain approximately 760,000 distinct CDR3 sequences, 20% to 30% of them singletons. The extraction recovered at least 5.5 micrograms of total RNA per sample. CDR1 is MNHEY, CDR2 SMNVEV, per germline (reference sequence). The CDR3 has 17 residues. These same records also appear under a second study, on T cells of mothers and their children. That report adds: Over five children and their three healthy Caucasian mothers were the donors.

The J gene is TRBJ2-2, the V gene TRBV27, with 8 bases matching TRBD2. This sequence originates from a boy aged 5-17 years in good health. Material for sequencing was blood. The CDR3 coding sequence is TGTGCCAGCAGTCCCTTTCCCGGGGGGGCCGAGACCGAGGAGCTGTTTTTT. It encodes CASSPFPGGAETEELFF.